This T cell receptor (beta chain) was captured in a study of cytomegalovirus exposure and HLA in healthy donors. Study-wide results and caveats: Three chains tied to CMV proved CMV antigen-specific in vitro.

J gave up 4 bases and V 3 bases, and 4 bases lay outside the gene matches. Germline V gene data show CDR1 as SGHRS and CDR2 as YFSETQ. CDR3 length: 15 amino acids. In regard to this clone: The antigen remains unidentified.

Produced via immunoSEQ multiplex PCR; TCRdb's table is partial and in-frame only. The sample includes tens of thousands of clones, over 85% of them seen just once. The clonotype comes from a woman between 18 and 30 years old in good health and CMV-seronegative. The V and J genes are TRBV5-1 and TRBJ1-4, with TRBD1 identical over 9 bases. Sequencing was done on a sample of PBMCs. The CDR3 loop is CASSSKDRGNEKLFF. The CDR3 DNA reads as TGCGCCAGCAGCTCGAAGGACAGGGGTAATGAAAAACTGTTTTTT.